The clone carrying this T cell receptor beta chain was seen only once. Antigen: not known. The data were obtained in a study of T cell responses to AZD1222 COVID-19 vaccine. Study-level results: The study identified only 6 or 7 AZD1222 recipients as seropositive at baseline. Repertoire collection took place solely once the T cell response had peaked. Clonal diversity was possibly underestimated, and white British individuals and females predominated among donors.

The CDR3 runs 15 residues. Germline V lookup: CDR1 SGHRS, CDR2 YFSETQ. J lost 4 bases, V lost 2 bases, and 5 bases had no gene match. Profiled with immunoSEQ multiplex PCR; TCRdb holds only in-frame clones, not every one. The sample records roughly 120,000 clones, roughly 90% being singletons. This clonotype originated in an adult who received the AZD1222 COVID-19 vaccine. Sequenced here: peripheral blood, sampled 28 days after the second AZD1222 dose. This chain uses TRBV5-1 with TRBJ2-1, with 8 bases aligning to TRBD1. For the CDR3, the DNA is TGCGCCAGCAGCTTCCGGGACAGGTCATACAATGAGCAGTTCTTC. Its protein product is CASSFRDRSYNEQFF.